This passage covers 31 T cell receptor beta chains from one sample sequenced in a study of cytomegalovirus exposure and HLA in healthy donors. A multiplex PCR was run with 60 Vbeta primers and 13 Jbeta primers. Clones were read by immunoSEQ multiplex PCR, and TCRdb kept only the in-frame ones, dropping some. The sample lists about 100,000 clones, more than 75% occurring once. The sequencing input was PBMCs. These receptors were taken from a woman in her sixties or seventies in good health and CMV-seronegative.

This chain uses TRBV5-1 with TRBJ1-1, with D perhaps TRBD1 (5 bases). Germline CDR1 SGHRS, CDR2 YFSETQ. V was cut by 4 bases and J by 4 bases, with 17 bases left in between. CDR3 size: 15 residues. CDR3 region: CASSPDNPGGTEAFF. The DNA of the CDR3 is TGCGCCAGCAGCCCGGACAATCCGGGGGGCACTGAAGCTTTCTTT.

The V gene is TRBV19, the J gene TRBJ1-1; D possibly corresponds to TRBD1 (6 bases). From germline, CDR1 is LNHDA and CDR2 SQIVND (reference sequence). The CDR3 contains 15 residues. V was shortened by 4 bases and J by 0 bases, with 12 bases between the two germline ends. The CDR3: CASSSLTGMNTEAFF. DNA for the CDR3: TGTGCCAGTAGTAGCCTAACAGGGATGAACACTGAAGCTTTCTTT.

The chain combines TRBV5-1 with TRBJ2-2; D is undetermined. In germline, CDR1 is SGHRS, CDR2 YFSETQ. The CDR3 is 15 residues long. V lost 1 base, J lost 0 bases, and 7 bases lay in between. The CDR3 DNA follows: TGCGCCAGCAGCTTGCCCCTGTCGAACACCGGGGAGCTGTTTTTT. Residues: CASSLPLSNTGELFF.

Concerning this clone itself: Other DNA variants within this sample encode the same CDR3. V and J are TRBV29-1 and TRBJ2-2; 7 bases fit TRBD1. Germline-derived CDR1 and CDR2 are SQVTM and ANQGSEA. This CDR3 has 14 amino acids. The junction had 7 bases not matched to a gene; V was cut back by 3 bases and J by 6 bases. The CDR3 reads CSVDVQGIAGELFF. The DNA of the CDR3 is TGCAGCGTTGATGTACAGGGGATCGCCGGGGAGCTGTTTTTT.

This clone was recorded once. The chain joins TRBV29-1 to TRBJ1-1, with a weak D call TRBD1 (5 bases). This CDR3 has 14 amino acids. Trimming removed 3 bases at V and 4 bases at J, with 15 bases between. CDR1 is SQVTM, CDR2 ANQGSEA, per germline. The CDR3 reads CSVDLGGSGTEAFF. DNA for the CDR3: TGCAGCGTTGATCTCGGGGGGAGCGGCACTGAAGCTTTCTTT.

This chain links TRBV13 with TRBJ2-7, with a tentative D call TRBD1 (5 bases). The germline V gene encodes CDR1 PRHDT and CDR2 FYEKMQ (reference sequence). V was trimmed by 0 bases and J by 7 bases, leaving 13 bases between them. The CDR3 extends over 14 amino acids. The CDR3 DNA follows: TGTGCCAGCAGCTTAGGGATAGCAGGGCTAGAGCAGTACTTC. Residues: CASSLGIAGLEQYF.

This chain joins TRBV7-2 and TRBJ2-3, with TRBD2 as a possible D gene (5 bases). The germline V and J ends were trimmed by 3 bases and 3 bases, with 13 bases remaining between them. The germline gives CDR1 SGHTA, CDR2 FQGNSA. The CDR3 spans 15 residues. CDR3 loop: CASSLVFKRTDTQYF. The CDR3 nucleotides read TGTGCCAGCAGCTTGGTTTTCAAGCGGACAGATACGCAGTATTTT.

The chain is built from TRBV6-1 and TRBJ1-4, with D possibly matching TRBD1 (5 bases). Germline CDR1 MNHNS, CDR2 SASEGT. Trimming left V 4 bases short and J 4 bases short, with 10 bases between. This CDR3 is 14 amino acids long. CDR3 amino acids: CASSGHRNNEKLFF. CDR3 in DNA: TGTGCCAGCAGTGGCCACAGGAATAATGAAAAACTGTTTTTT.

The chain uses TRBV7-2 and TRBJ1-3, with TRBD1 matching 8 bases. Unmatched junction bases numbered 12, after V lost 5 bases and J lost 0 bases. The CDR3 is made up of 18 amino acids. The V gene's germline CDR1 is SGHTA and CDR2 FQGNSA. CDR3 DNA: TGTGCCAGCAGCACTAGGACAGGGCTGATGCTCTCTGGAAACACCATATATTTT. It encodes CASSTRTGLMLSGNTIYF.

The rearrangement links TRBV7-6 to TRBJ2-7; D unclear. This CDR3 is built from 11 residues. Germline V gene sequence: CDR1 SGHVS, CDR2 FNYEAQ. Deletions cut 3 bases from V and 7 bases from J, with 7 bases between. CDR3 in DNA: TGTGCCAGCAGCTTTGGCGGAGAGCAGTACTTC. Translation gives CASSFGGEQYF. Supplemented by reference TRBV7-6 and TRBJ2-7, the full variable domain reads GAGVSQSPRYKVTKRGQDVALRCDPISGHVSLYWYRQALGQGPEFLTYFNYEAQQDKSGLPNDRFSAERPEGSISTLTIQRTEQRDSAMYRCASSFGGEQYFGPGTRLTVT.

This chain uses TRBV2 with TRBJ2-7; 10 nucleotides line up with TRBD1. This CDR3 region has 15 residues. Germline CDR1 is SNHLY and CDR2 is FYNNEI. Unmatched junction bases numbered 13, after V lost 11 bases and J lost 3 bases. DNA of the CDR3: TGTGCCGGAAGGACAGGGGGTATGATCGGCTACGAGCAGTACTTC. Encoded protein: CAGRTGGMIGYEQYF.

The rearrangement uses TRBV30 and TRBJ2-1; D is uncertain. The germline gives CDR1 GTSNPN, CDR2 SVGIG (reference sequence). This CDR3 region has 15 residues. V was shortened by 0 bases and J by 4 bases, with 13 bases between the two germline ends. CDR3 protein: CAWSVGRSPYNEQFF. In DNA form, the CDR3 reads TGTGCCTGGAGTGTAGGTCGGAGCCCTTACAATGAGCAGTTCTTC.

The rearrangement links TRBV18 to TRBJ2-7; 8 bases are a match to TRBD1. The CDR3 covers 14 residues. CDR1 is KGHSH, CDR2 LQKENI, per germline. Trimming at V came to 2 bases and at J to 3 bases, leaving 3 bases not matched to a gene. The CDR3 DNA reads TGTGCCAGCTCACCATCAGGGGGCGGCTACGAGCAGTACTTC. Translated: CASSPSGGGYEQYF.

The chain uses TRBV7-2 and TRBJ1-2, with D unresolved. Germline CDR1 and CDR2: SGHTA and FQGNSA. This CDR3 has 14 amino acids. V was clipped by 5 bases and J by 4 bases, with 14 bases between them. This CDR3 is CASSPSPSVYGYTF. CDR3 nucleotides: TGTGCCAGCAGCCCATCGCCCTCGGTCTATGGCTACACCTTC.

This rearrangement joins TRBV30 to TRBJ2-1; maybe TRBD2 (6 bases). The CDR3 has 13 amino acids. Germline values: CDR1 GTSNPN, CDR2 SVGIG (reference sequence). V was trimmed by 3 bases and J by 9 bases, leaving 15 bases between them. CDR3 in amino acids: CAWRPGASLEQFF. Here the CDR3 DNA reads TGTGCCTGGAGGCCGGGAGCAAGCCTTGAGCAGTTCTTC.

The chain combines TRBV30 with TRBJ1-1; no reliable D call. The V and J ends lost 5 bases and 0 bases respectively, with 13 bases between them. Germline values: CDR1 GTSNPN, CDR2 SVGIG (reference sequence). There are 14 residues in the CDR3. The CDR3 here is CAWGIGLMNTEAFF. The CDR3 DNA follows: TGTGCCTGGGGAATCGGACTCATGAACACTGAAGCTTTCTTT.

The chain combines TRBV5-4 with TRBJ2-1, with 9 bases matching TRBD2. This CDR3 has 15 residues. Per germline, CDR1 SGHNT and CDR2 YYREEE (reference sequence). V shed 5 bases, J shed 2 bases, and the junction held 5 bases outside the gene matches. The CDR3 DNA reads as TGTGCCAGCAGTTCTGGACTAGCGACCTACAATGAGCAGTTCTTC. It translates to CASSSGLATYNEQFF.

The DNA of the CDR3 is TGCGCCAGCAGCTTTGGGGACAGGGTGAACACTGAAGCTTTCTTT. Translated: CASSFGDRVNTEAFF. V is TRBV5-1 and J is TRBJ1-1, with 9 bases lining up with TRBD1. Germline V lookup: CDR1 SGHRS, CDR2 YFSETQ. The CDR3 runs 15 residues. V gave up 2 bases and J gave up 0 bases; unmatched junction bases: 2. Together with reference TRBV5-1 and TRBJ1-1, the CDR3 gives the full variable domain: KAGVTQTPRYLIKTRGQQVTLSCSPISGHRSVSWYQQTPGQGLQFLFEYFSETQRNKGNFPGRFSGRQFSNSRSEMNVSTLELGDSALYLCASSFGDRVNTEAFFGQGTRLTVV.

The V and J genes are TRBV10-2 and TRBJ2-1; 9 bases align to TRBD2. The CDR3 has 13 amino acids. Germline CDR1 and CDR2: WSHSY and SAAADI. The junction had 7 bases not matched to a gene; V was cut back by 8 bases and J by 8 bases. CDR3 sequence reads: CASDSGSLHEQFF. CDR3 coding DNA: TGCGCCAGCGATAGCGGGAGCTTACATGAGCAGTTCTTC.

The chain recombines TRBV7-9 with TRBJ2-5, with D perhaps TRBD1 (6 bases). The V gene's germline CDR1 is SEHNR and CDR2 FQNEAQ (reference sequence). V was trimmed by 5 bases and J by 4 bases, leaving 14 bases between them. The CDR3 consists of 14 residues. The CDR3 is CASSPGQSLETQYF. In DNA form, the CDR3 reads TGTGCCAGCAGCCCCGGACAGTCGTTAGAGACCCAGTACTTC.

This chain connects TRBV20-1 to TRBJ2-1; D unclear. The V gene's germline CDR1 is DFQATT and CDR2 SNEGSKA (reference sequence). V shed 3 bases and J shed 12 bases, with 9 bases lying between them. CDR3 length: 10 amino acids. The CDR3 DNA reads TGCAGTGCTAGTCGCGAGGTGCAGTTCTTC. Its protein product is CSASREVQFF.

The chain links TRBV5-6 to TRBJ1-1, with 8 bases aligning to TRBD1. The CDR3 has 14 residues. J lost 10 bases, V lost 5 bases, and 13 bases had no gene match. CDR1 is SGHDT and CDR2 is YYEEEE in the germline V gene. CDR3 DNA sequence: TGTGCCAGCAGAGCCGGGACAGGACTTTATGGAGCTTTCTTT. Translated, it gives CASRAGTGLYGAFF. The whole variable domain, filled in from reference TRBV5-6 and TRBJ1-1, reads DAGVTQSPTHLIKTRGQQVTLRCSPKSGHDTVSWYQQALGQGPQFIFQYYEEEERQRGNFPDRFSGHQFPNYSSELNVNALLLGDSALYLCASRAGTGLYGAFFGQGTRLTVV.

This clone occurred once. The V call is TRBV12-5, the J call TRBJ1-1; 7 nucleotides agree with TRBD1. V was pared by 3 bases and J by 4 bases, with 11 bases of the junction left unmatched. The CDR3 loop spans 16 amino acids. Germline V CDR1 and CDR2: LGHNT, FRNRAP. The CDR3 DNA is TGTGCTAGTGGTTTCACCGCAGCACAGGGGCCCACTGAAGCTTTCTTT. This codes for CASGFTAAQGPTEAFF.

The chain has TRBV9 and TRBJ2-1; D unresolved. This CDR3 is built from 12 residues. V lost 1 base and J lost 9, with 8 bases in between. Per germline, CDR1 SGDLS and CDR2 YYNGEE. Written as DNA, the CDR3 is TGTGCCAGCAGCGTAAATCGAGGTGAGCAGTTCTTC. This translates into CASSVNRGEQFF.

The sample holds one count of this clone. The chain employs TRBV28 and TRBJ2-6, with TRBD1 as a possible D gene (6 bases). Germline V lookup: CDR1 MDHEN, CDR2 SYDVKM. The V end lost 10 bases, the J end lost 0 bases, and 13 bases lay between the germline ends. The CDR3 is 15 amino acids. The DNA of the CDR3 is TGTGCCACCGCAGGGGCGTCCTCTGGGGCCAACGTCCTGACTTTC. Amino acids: CATAGASSGANVLTF. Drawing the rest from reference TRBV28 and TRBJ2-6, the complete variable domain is DVKVTQSSRYLVKRTGEKVFLECVQDMDHENMFWYRQDPGLGLRLIYFSYDVKMKEKGDIPEGYSVSREKKERFSLILESASTNQTSMYLCATAGASSGANVLTFGAGSRLTVL.

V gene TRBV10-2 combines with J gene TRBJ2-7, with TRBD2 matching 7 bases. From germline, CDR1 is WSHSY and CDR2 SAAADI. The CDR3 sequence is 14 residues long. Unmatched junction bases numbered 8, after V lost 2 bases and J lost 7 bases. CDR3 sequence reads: CASSELAAVREQYF. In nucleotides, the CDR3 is TGCGCCAGCAGTGAGCTAGCGGCTGTACGTGAGCAGTACTTC.

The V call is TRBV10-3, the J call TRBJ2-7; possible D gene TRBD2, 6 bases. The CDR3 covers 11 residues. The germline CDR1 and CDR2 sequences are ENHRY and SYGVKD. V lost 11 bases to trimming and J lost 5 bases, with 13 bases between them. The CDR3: CAAGPGDEQYF. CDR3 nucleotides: TGTGCCGCCGGGCCGGGAGACGAGCAGTACTTC.

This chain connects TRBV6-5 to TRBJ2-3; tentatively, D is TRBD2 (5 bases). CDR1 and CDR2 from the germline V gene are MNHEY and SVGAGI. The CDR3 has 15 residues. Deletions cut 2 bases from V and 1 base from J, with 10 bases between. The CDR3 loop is CASSYNTGGTDTQYF. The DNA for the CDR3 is TGTGCCAGCAGTTACAACACCGGGGGCACAGATACGCAGTATTTT.

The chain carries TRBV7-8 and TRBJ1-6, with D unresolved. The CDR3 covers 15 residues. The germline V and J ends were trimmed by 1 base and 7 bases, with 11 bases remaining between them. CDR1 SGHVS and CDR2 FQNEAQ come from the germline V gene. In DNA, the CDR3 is TGTGCCAGCAGCTTAGACCCGGACTTCAATTCACCCCTCCACTTT. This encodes CASSLDPDFNSPLHF.

CDR3 coding DNA: TGTGCCAGTTCCGATACTGGGGCTATCTATGGCTACACCTTC. It yields the protein CASSDTGAIYGYTF. The V call is TRBV6-5, the J call TRBJ1-2; the D gene is possibly TRBD1 (5 bases). Germline V lookup: CDR1 MNHEY, CDR2 SVGAGI. This CDR3 is 14 amino acids long. V dropped 9 bases and J dropped 4 bases, with 18 bases sitting between them.

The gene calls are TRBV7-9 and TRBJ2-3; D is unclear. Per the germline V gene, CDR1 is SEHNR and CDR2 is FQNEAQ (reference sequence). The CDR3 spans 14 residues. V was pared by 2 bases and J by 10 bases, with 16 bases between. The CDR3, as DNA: TGTGCCAGCAGCTTAAAGGTCGATAGCCCGGCGCAGTATTTT. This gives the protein CASSLKVDSPAQYF.